These T cell receptor beta chains were read from a single sample in a study of blood T cell repertoires in COVID-19. Clones were sequenced by immunoSEQ multiplex PCR, and TCRdb holds only the in-frame ones, with some missing. The top ten hold over 7% of the sample, which has about 210,000 clones, about 90% seen once. Sequences were obtained from PBMCs or T cells enriched from blood (not recorded which). These receptor sequences come from a woman aged 18-29 years who had recovered from COVID-19. The CDR3 runs from the conserved cysteine through the conserved F or W. The D gene is left open where the match is weak. The size of a clone is reported for some rows only, either as once, few or many, or as a class for expanded clones.

D gene | J gene | clone size | V gene | CDR3 protein | CDR3 DNA
TRBD1 | TRBJ1-2 | - | TRBV2 | CASSEFHRGSDGYTF | TGTGCCAGCAGTGAATTTCACAGGGGGTCGGATGGCTACACCTTC
- | TRBJ1-2 | - | TRBV10-3 | CAISESVGEGYTF | TGTGCCATCAGTGAGTCCGTAGGGGAAGGCTACACCTTC
- | TRBJ1-2 | - | TRBV19 | CASNPEGLSNYGYTF | TGTGCCAGTAATCCCGAGGGCCTTTCTAACTATGGCTACACCTTC
TRBD2 | TRBJ2-1 | - | TRBV6-5 | CASRRLAGGYNEQFF | TGTGCCAGCAGGAGACTAGCGGGGGGATACAATGAGCAGTTCTTC
- | TRBJ1-4 | - | TRBV18 | CASSPVTGSTNEKLFF | TGTGCCAGCTCACCAGTCACAGGGAGCACTAATGAAAAACTGTTTTTT
TRBD2 | TRBJ2-7 | - | TRBV27 | CASSSLADLYEQYF | TGTGCCAGCAGTTCCCTAGCGGACCTTTACGAGCAGTACTTC
- | TRBJ1-1 | - | TRBV25-1 | CASSTLGGDGGAEAFF | TGTGCCAGCAGTACCCTCGGGGGGGACGGAGGAGCTGAAGCTTTCTTT
TRBD1 | TRBJ2-7 | - | TRBV7-9 | CASSPWTGNNEQYF | TGTGCCAGCAGCCCGTGGACAGGTAACAACGAGCAGTACTTC
TRBD1 | TRBJ1-5 | few | TRBV6-6 | CASSLTGGNQPQHF | TGTGCCAGCAGTTTGACAGGGGGCAATCAGCCCCAGCATTTT
TRBD2 | TRBJ2-1 | - | TRBV6-1 | CASSEAGGSYNEQFF | TGTGCCAGCAGTGAAGCGGGGGGGAGTTACAATGAGCAGTTCTTC
- | TRBJ2-5 | once | TRBV6-5 | CASSYSGERVLDF | TGTGCCAGCAGTTACTCGGGAGAGAGGGTCTTGGACTTC
- | TRBJ2-7 | - | TRBV2 | CASLGAPRVYEQYF | TGTGCCAGCCTGGGGGCCCCAAGGGTCTACGAGCAGTACTTC
TRBD1 | TRBJ1-5 | - | TRBV10-2 | CASSGQGNQPQHF | TGCGCCAGCAGCGGACAGGGCAATCAGCCCCAGCATTTT
- | TRBJ2-7 | - | TRBV7-9 | CASSSNSYEQYF | TGTGCCAGCAGCTCGAACAGCTACGAGCAGTACTTC
TRBD2 | TRBJ2-5 | - | TRBV11-2 | CASSQILGLLQETQYF | TGTGCCAGCAGTCAAATTCTGGGACTACTACAAGAGACCCAGTACTTC
- | TRBJ1-1 | - | TRBV21-1 | CASSRVEVCTEAFF | TGTGCCAGCAGCAGGGTTGAGGTTTGCACTGAAGCTTTCTTT
TRBD2 | TRBJ2-1 | - | TRBV27 | CASSSLLAATYNEQFF | TGTGCCAGCAGTTCCCTTCTAGCGGCCACCTACAATGAGCAGTTCTTC
- | TRBJ1-2 | - | TRBV30 | CAWSPRGYYGYTF | TGTGCCTGGAGCCCAAGGGGGTACTATGGCTACACCTTC
- | TRBJ1-1 | - | TRBV30 | CAWSVISNTEAFF | TGTGCCTGGAGTGTAATATCGAACACTGAAGCTTTCTTT
TRBD1 | TRBJ1-1 | many | TRBV3-1/TRBV3-2 | CASSQTTGDAFF | TGTGCCAGCAGCCAAACTACAGGGGATGCTTTCTTT
- | TRBJ2-2 | - | TRBV12-3/TRBV12-4 | CASSRGLAGELFF | TGTGCCAGCAGCCGGGGTTTGGCCGGGGAGCTGTTTTTT
TRBD1 | TRBJ1-4 | - | TRBV28 | CASIGGATNEKLFF | TGTGCCAGCATAGGGGGCGCAACTAATGAAAAACTGTTTTTT
TRBD1 | TRBJ1-6 | few | TRBV4-1 | CASSQAIGQEHNSPLHF | TGCGCCAGCAGCCAAGCTATCGGACAGGAACATAATTCACCCCTCCACTTT
- | TRBJ2-2 | - | TRBV9 | CASSVGVGAGGGGELFF | TGTGCCAGCAGCGTAGGGGTGGGGGCTGGCGGAGGCGGGGAGCTGTTTTTT
TRBD1 | TRBJ1-2 | - | TRBV3-1/TRBV3-2 | CASSQRGGAEGYTF | TGTGCCAGCAGCCAACGAGGGGGCGCCGAAGGCTACACCTTC
TRBD1 | TRBJ2-7 | - | TRBV28 | CASSLTGGTSYEQYF | TGTGCCAGCAGCTTGACAGGGGGCACATCCTACGAGCAGTACTTC
TRBD1 | TRBJ1-1 | - | TRBV19 | CASSSPPTGADTEAFF | TGTGCCAGCAGTTCCCCGCCGACAGGGGCGGACACTGAAGCTTTCTTT
- | TRBJ1-6 | - | TRBV28 | CASKSNNSPLHF | TGTGCAAGCAAGAGCAATAATTCACCCCTCCACTTT
- | TRBJ1-2 | few | TRBV7-9 | CASSLTERSGYTF | TGTGCCAGCAGCTTAACCGAGCGGAGTGGCTACACCTTC
- | TRBJ2-3 | - | TRBV12-5 | CASGFSRLDTQYF | TGTGCTAGTGGTTTTTCCAGGCTGGATACGCAGTATTTT
TRBD2 | TRBJ2-7 | - | TRBV6-1 | CASSEGGGGASEQYF | TGTGCCAGCAGTGAAGGAGGCGGGGGTGCCTCCGAGCAGTACTTC
TRBD1 | TRBJ2-5 | - | TRBV19 | CASRDGQGPKTQYF | TGTGCCAGTAGGGATGGACAGGGTCCAAAGACCCAGTACTTC
TRBD1 | TRBJ2-7 | - | TRBV4-1 | CASAGRQGLGYEQYF | TGCGCCAGCGCGGGAAGACAGGGGTTGGGCTACGAGCAGTACTTC
- | TRBJ1-5 | - | TRBV19 | CASSWGNPNQPQHF | TGTGCCAGTAGTTGGGGCAACCCAAATCAGCCCCAGCATTTT
- | TRBJ1-1 | - | TRBV27 | CASSSPSTGNTEAFF | TGTGCCAGCAGTTCCCCTTCGACAGGGAACACTGAAGCTTTCTTT
- | TRBJ1-5 | - | TRBV6-5 | CASSSGMTSNQPQHF | TGTGCCAGCAGCTCAGGGATGACGAGCAATCAGCCCCAGCATTTT
- | TRBJ1-6 | - | TRBV28 | CASVAGAYNSPLHF | TGTGCCAGCGTAGCGGGGGCCTATAATTCACCCCTCCACTTT
TRBD2 | TRBJ2-6 | - | TRBV29-1 | CSVEAPVGGNPSGANVLTF | TGCAGCGTTGAAGCCCCGGTGGGGGGGAATCCCTCTGGGGCCAACGTCCTGACTTTC
- | TRBJ2-3 | - | TRBV11-2 | CASSPRGAADTQYF | TGTGCCAGCAGCCCCCGGGGGGCGGCAGATACGCAGTATTTT
- | TRBJ2-1 | once | TRBV13 | CASSLVTSEQFF | TGTGCCAGCAGCTTAGTTACGAGTGAGCAGTTCTTC
TRBD2 | TRBJ2-1 | - | TRBV6-1 | CASSEAGGALNEQFF | TGTGCCAGCAGTGAAGCCGGGGGGGCCTTAAATGAGCAGTTCTTC
- | TRBJ1-2 | - | TRBV12-3/TRBV12-4 | CASSMGGRRYTF | TGTGCCAGCAGTATGGGGGGGCGAAGGTACACCTTC
- | TRBJ2-1 | - | TRBV5-4 | CASSTDSYNEQFF | TGTGCCAGCAGTACAGACTCCTACAATGAGCAGTTCTTC
- | TRBJ2-3 | - | TRBV7-9 | CASSLALQSRGTDTQYF | TGTGCCAGCAGCTTGGCACTCCAGAGCAGGGGCACAGATACGCAGTATTTT
TRBD1 | TRBJ1-1 | - | TRBV10-3 | CAISVDRENTEAFF | TGTGCCATCAGTGTTGACAGGGAGAACACTGAAGCTTTCTTT
- | TRBJ1-1 | few | TRBV5-5 | CASSFYRAPEAFF | TGTGCCAGCAGCTTCTACAGGGCGCCTGAAGCTTTCTTT